The present T cell receptor (beta chain) was sequenced within a study of early T cells in non-severe SARS-CoV-2 infection (dated by TCRdb to 2020 to 2023). With regard to the full study: Because TCR sequencing was done on bulk RNA from unsorted whole blood, the alpha and beta chains could not be paired. The full study reports these points: Matching against VDJdb was skewed toward anti-spike CD8 responses, likely underestimated virus-specific expansions, and missed private and CD4 specificities.

A note on this clonotype: Its antigen remains undetermined. No base quality information exists; no much larger clone differs at one position.

The study was a case-control design nested within a healthcare worker cohort in London, UK, with weekly nasopharyngeal swab PCR tests and blood sampling. Healthcare workers were enrolled in the week of the UK lockdown, from 23 to 31 March 2020, and were followed every week for up to roughly 15 weeks. V loses 2 bases at its end and J loses 8 bases; junction bases beyond the gene matches: 9. The germline V gene encodes CDR1 LGHDT and CDR2 YNNKEL (reference sequence). The CDR3 covers 16 residues, taking in both the cysteine and the phenylalanine. Solely the CDR3 DNA is kept, with 48 bases framed from the first base. Library generation was performed with 5' RACE. Sequencing instrument: NextSeq 500. Unique molecular identifiers were attached to individual cDNA molecules in the TCR library protocol so that sequencing error and PCR bias could be corrected. Both TCR alpha and beta chains were sequenced, and tight co-correlation was observed between alpha and beta sequence abundances in each sample. Under the source paper's analysis protocol: Decombinator V4 was used to annotate TCR sequences for V gene, J gene and CDR3. Expanded TCRs were defined as changing significantly between any two time points under a Poisson model with p below 0.0001. TCR abundances were normalised to the total number of TCRs sequenced per sample and expressed as counts per million. TRAV1-2 paired with TRAJ12, TRAJ20 or TRAJ33 defined MAIT TCRs, while TRAV10 paired with TRAJ18 defined iNKT TCRs. A search of VDJdb, accessed on 1 November 2021, was run for TCRs annotated to CMV, EBV and SARS-CoV-2, with TCRs annotated for multiple antigens excluded. Using fastp trimming at Q25 and MiXCR clonotype assembly, TCRdb reanalyzed the public sequencing data and kept in-frame beta chains. Rows are unified per CDR3 protein, each entry keeping the most common DNA and genes. The V and J calls follow TCRdb's processing rather than the paper's. Here the sample has tens of thousands of distinct CDR3 sequences; 5% to 6.5% occur a single time. The ten top clones hold about 3.6% of the sample.

The chain was built from TRBV3-1 and TRBJ2-1; 10 bases in the junction line up with TRBD2. The sequenced sample was whole blood, obtained at baseline. The clonotype was recovered from an adult who was a healthcare worker with PCR-confirmed SARS-CoV-2 infection or an uninfected control (not recorded which). CDR3 loop: CASSQPVTSGKDEQFF. The bases are TGTGCCAGCAGCCAACCCGTTACTAGCGGGAAGGATGAGCAGTTCTTC.